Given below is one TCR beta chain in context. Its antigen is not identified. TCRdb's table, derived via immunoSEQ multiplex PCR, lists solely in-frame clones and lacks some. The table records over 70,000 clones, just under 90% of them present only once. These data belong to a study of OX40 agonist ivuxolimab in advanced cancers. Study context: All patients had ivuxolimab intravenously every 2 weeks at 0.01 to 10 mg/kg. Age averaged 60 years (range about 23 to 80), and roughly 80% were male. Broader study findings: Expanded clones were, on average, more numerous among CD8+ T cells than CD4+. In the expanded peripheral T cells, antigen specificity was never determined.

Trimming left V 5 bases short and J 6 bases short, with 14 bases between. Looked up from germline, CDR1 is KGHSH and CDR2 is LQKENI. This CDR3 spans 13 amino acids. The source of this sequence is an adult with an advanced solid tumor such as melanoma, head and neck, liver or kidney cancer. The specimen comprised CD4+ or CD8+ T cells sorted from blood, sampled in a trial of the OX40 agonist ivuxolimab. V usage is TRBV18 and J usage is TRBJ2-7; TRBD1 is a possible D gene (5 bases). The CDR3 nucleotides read TGTGCCAGCTCAGTGGACATCTTCGGCGAGCAGTACTTC. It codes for CASSVDIFGEQYF.